A selection of T cell receptor beta chains follows, all from one sample in a study of post-analysis software for immune sequencing data. From the PCR reads, TCRdb called clonotypes with MiXCR, one entry per CDR3 protein. The repertoire holds roughly 600,000 distinct CDR3 sequences, 44% seen once, with under 2% in the top ten. Specimen: blood. All receptors derive from a girl between 5 and 17 years old with multiple sclerosis. CDR3s include the opening cysteine and the closing phenylalanine or tryptophan. The D gene is left open where the match is weak. Only some rows state a clone size, as once, few, many or a class for expanded clones.

clone size | J gene | V gene | D gene | CDR3 protein | CDR3 DNA
- | TRBJ2-1 | TRBV5-1 | - | CASSLAGSYNERFF | TGCGCCAGCAGCTTGGCCGGGTCTTACAATGAGCGGTTCTTC
few | TRBJ1-4 | TRBV7-2 | TRBD1 | CASSPNRGFAEKLFF | TGTGCCAGCAGCCCTAACAGGGGTTTTGCTGAAAAACTGTTTTTT
few | TRBJ2-1 | TRBV29-1 | TRBD2 | CSVSGTSGRTEQFF | TGCAGCGTCTCGGGGACTAGCGGGAGGACTGAGCAGTTCTTC
- | TRBJ1-2 | TRBV12-3/TRBV12-4 | - | CASSYGPALTYGYTF | TGTGCCAGCAGTTACGGACCGGCTTTAACCTATGGCTACACCTTC
once | TRBJ2-1 | TRBV20-1 | TRBD2 | CSARGTSGRTYNEQFF | TGCAGTGCTAGGGGGACTAGCGGGAGGACCTACAATGAGCAGTTCTTC
few | TRBJ2-7 | TRBV12-3/TRBV12-4 | - | CASSLGGVYYEQYF | TGTGCCAGCAGTCTAGGGGGGGTCTACTACGAGCAGTACTTC
- | TRBJ1-1 | TRBV6-5 | - | CASTSGGGTNTEAFF | TGTGCCAGCACCAGCGGGGGGGGGACAAACACTGAAGCTTTCTTT
- | TRBJ2-3 | TRBV12-3/TRBV12-4 | TRBD2 | CASSGLGLDYSDTQYF | TGTGCCAGCAGCGGGCTTGGACTAGACTATTCAGATACGCAGTATTTT
- | TRBJ1-6 | TRBV4-1 | - | CASSQGRSYRPPLHF | TGCGCCAGCAGCCAAGGGCGGTCTTACCGGCCGCCCCTCCACTTT
few | TRBJ2-5 | TRBV10-3 | - | CAISLTGAETQYF | TGTGCCATCAGCCTGACGGGGGCGGAGACCCAGTACTTC